This T cell receptor (beta chain) was profiled in a study of technical replicates of blood from a few donors. The table came from immunoSEQ multiplex PCR; TCRdb's copy has only in-frame clones and leaves some out. The sample has fewer than 90,000 clones, around 97% seen once. CDR1 and CDR2 from the germline V gene are MGHRA and YSYEKL. The CDR3 totals 15 residues. V was cut by 0 bases and J by 3 bases, with 12 bases left in between. Sequencing was done on a sample of T cells isolated from PBMCs. The receptor comes from a human donor in good health. The chain recombines TRBV4-1 with TRBJ2-7, with D perhaps TRBD2 (5 bases). DNA for the CDR3: TGCGCCAGCAGCCAAGATGGCCGGGGAAACTACGAGCAGTACTTC. Translated: CASSQDGRGNYEQYF.